The 9 T cell receptor beta chains below all came from one sample that was sequenced in a study of blood T cell repertoires in COVID-19. Clones were sequenced by immunoSEQ multiplex PCR, and TCRdb holds only the in-frame ones, with some missing. In the table there are roughly 120,000 clones, approximately 90% of which are singletons. The sequencing sample was made of peripheral blood. These receptors all come from a human donor in a cohort sampled during active COVID-19.

The chain employs TRBV29-1 and TRBJ2-7; 11 nucleotides match TRBD1. There are 13 residues in the CDR3. The V gene's germline CDR1 is SQVTM and CDR2 ANQGSEA. With V trimmed by 6 bases and J by 4 bases, 5 bases remained unmatched. This CDR3 reads CSVTGQGAYEQYF. For the CDR3, the DNA is TGCAGCGTAACCGGACAGGGGGCTTACGAGCAGTACTTC.

The chain has TRBV18 and TRBJ1-2; TRBD1 agrees at 8 bases. The CDR3 covers 14 residues. The V gene end was trimmed by 2 bases and the J gene end by 5 bases; junction bases not matched to a gene: 4. Per the germline V gene, CDR1 is KGHSH and CDR2 is LQKENI. The CDR3, as DNA: TGTGCCAGCTCACCAACGGGACAGGAGTATGGCTACACCTTC. Its protein is CASSPTGQEYGYTF.

The V and J genes are TRBV27 and TRBJ1-3; D unresolved. Between the trimmed V and J ends, which lost 5 bases and 1 base, there was a span of 9 bases. Germline V gives CDR1 MNHEY, CDR2 SMNVEV (reference sequence). The CDR3 runs 14 residues. CDR3 in DNA: TGTGCCAGCAGTCCCCGCGGGTCTGGAAACACCATATATTTT. Translation: CASSPRGSGNTIYF.

The rearrangement joins TRBV27 to TRBJ2-1; TRBD1 matches 8 bases. Germline V gene sequence: CDR1 MNHEY, CDR2 SMNVEV (reference sequence). V gave up 5 bases and J gave up 3 bases; unmatched junction bases: 12. The CDR3 extends over 17 amino acids. For the CDR3, the DNA is TGTGCCAGCAGTGTTCCGGGACAGGCTTGGAACTACAATGAGCAGTTCTTC. The encoded protein is CASSVPGQAWNYNEQFF.

J is TRBJ1-2 and V is TRBV28; tentatively, D is TRBD1 (6 bases). Deletions cut 4 bases from V and 5 bases from J, with 14 bases between. The CDR3 sequence is 14 residues long. Germline loops: CDR1 MDHEN, CDR2 SYDVKM. The CDR3 loop reads CASSSADSLYGYTF. The CDR3 nucleotides are TGTGCCAGCAGTTCGGCGGACAGTTTATATGGCTACACCTTC.

This sequence joins TRBV7-3 and TRBJ1-1; 7 bases line up with TRBD1. Germline values: CDR1 SGHTA, CDR2 FQGTGA. CDR3 length equals 15 residues. V dropped 4 bases and J dropped 1; count of bases not matched to a gene: 6. CDR3 sequence (DNA): TGTGCCAGCAGCTCGGAAGGGGGCGCGAACACTGAAGCTTTCTTT. This codes for CASSSEGGANTEAFF.

The chain recombines TRBV10-3 with TRBJ1-1; D remains unclear. V dropped 6 bases and J dropped 5 bases, with 13 bases sitting between them. CDR1 ENHRY and CDR2 SYGVKD come from the germline V gene. The CDR3 sequence is 13 residues long. CDR3: CAISGKGGTEAFF. CDR3 in DNA: TGTGCCATCAGCGGGAAAGGTGGGACTGAAGCTTTCTTT.

The chain employs TRBV4-3 and TRBJ1-6, with 9 bases matching TRBD1. The germline CDR1 and CDR2 sequences are LGHNA and YSLEER. V dropped 0 bases and J dropped 5; count of bases not matched to a gene: 5. The CDR3 length is 17 residues. The CDR3 region is CASSQDWGQGNNSPLHF. Written as DNA, the CDR3 is TGCGCCAGCAGCCAAGATTGGGGACAGGGAAATAATTCACCCCTCCACTTT.

V gene TRBV5-4 combines with J gene TRBJ2-7, with 10 bases identical to TRBD2. The germline CDR1 and CDR2 sequences are SGHNT and YYREEE (reference sequence). The CDR3 spans 15 residues. Trimming removed 0 bases from V and 5 bases from J; junction bases left unmatched: 5. The CDR3 spells CASSLDSGGWNEQYF. In DNA, the CDR3 is TGTGCCAGCAGCTTGGATAGCGGGGGGTGGAACGAGCAGTACTTC.